This TCR beta chain was captured by sequencing in a study of shared clonotypes between healthy human individuals. The CDR3 covers 13 residues. Germline CDR1 is LNHDA and CDR2 is SQIVND (reference sequence). Deletions cut 5 bases from V and 4 bases from J, with 11 bases between. Profiling relied on immunoSEQ multiplex PCR, and the TCRdb table lists in-frame clones only, not all of them. This sample carries more than 2,000,000 clones, just over 90% of them seen once, and the ten largest clones take under 0.45%. V and J are TRBV19 and TRBJ1-1; D perhaps matches TRBD1 (6 bases). The sample taken for sequencing was naive CD4+ T cells from PBMCs. Noted subset: CD45RA+ positively selected. The TCR was taken from a young man in good health. Some clones in this sample may be carry-over from other donors' samples. Here the CDR3 DNA reads TGTGCCAGTAGTGCGGGGGCAGGCACTGAAGCTTTCTTT. Amino acids: CASSAGAGTEAFF. The complete variable domain, with remaining parts taken from reference TRBV19 and TRBJ1-1, reads DGGITQSPKYLFRKEGQNVTLSCEQNLNHDAMYWYRQDPGQGLRLIYYSQIVNDFQKGDIAEGYSVSREKKESFPLTVTSAQKNPTAFYLCASSAGAGTEAFFGQGTRLTVV.